This T cell receptor beta chain was sequenced during a study of immune aging and cytomegalovirus after organ transplant. This clonotype is judged hyperexpanded (1% or more). The target antigen is unknown. The sample's time point: five sample-tagged time points from pre-transplant (day -1) to day 368 post-transplant, pooled. CMV IE-1 peptide library stimulation of PBMC lasted 12 hours. Stimulation with CD28/CD49d costimulation followed an overnight rest of the thawed cells. Sorted cells were CMV-responsive CD8+CD137+ and CD4+CD154+ T cells. The germline gives CDR1 SGHNT, CDR2 YENEEA. The CDR3 is made up of 17 amino acids. The V end was cut by 0 bases, the J end by 0 bases, with 12 bases between. Libraries came from microwell single-cell capture using BD Rhapsody targeted mRNA and AbSeq reagents. Each CDR3 protein is one row after TCRdb ran MiXCR on the single-cell sequencing reads. The table includes 20,000 to 25,000 distinct CDR3 sequences, 35% to 40% detected once.

The chain couples TRBV11-3 to TRBJ2-1; D gene uncertain. The specimen comprised CMV peptide-activated CD4+ and CD8+ T cells sorted from blood, sampled at five time points, pooled. Subset: sorted CD8+CD137+ and CD4+CD154+ T cells after about 11 h CMV IE-1 peptide stimulation. This receptor was identified in a female donor who had a heart transplant and CMV viremia. The CDR3 is CASSLDVGSSSYNEQFF. The CDR3 coding sequence is TGTGCCAGCAGCTTAGATGTCGGGTCCTCCTCCTACAATGAGCAGTTCTTC.